The 6 T cell receptor beta chains reported below all come from one sample, sequenced in a study of radiotherapy plus CTLA-4 blockade in lung cancer. Generated by immunoSEQ multiplex PCR, the TCRdb table keeps only in-frame clones and is missing some. Of roughly 53,000 clones listed, 80% to 90% were seen once; the top ten hold 4% to 5.5%. Specimen: peripheral blood, collected from a patient treated with radiotherapy plus ipilimumab. The receptors were sampled from a human donor with non-small cell lung cancer whose response to radiotherapy plus ipilimumab could not be evaluated.

The chain recombines TRBV7-9 with TRBJ2-5; 10 bases line up with TRBD1. This CDR3 comprises 15 residues. Germline assignment: CDR1 SEHNR and CDR2 FQNEAQ (reference sequence). After removal of 5 bases from V and 5 bases from J, the junction contained 8 bases not matched to a gene. CDR3 sequence reads: CASSHQTGGRETQYF. CDR3 nucleotides: TGTGCCAGCAGCCACCAGACAGGGGGCCGGGAGACCCAGTACTTC. The full variable domain, in which reference TRBV7-9 and TRBJ2-5 provide the parts outside the CDR3, is DTGVSQNPRHKITKRGQNVTFRCDPISEHNRLYWYRQTLGQGPEFLTYFQNEAQLEKSRLLSDRFSAERPKGSFSTLEIQRTEQGDSAMYLCASSHQTGGRETQYFGPGTRLLVL.

The chain uses TRBV7-2 and TRBJ2-3, with TRBD2 identical over 7 bases. J gave up 3 bases and V 3 bases, and 6 bases lay outside the gene matches. Germline assignment: CDR1 SGHTA and CDR2 FQGNSA. This CDR3 comprises 15 residues. The CDR3 here is CASSLGLGRTDTQYF. As DNA, the CDR3 is TGTGCCAGCAGCTTGGGGCTCGGGAGGACAGATACGCAGTATTTT.

The CDR3 loop is CASSTGPGQGYVEQYF. The CDR3 DNA follows: TGTGCCAGCAGTACGGGACCGGGACAGGGTTATGTCGAGCAGTACTTC. The rearrangement links TRBV6-6 to TRBJ2-7, with TRBD1 identical over 9 bases. CDR1 MNHNY and CDR2 SVGAGI come from the germline V gene (reference sequence). This CDR3 comprises 16 residues. V gave up 5 bases and J gave up 6 bases; unmatched junction bases: 14.

The genes are TRBV18 and TRBJ1-2; D is perhaps TRBD1 (5 bases). Germline V gene lookup returns CDR1 KGHSH and CDR2 LQKENI. V shed 6 bases and J shed 0 bases, with 14 bases lying between them. CDR3 length: 15 residues. CDR3 coding DNA: TGTGCCAGCTCCAAAATTGGACATGCTAACTATGGCTACACCTTC. It is translated as CASSKIGHANYGYTF.

This clone was observed a handful of times. The V call is TRBV28, the J call TRBJ1-5, with 10 bases aligning to TRBD1. The junction had 6 bases not matched to a gene; V was cut back by 8 bases and J by 5 bases. The length of the CDR3 is 14 residues. CDR1 and CDR2 (germline): MDHEN, SYDVKM. CDR3 coding DNA: TGTGCCAGCCAAATGGGACAGGGGCATCAGCCCCAGCATTTT. Encoded protein: CASQMGQGHQPQHF.

This sequence joins TRBV15 and TRBJ2-3, with TRBD1 matching 8 bases. The V segment lost 2 bases and the J segment 1 base; nucleotides outside the gene matches: 5. The CDR3 extends over 16 amino acids. Germline V gives CDR1 LNHNV, CDR2 YYDKDF (reference sequence). The CDR3 coding sequence is TGTGCCACCAGCAGAATTCCGGGACAGGGCACAGATACGCAGTATTTT. Its translation: CATSRIPGQGTDTQYF.